This entry is about one T cell receptor (beta chain). What antigen it recognizes has not been identified. Per-base qualities were not stored, and no clone one base away is much larger. These data belong to a study of blood T cell repertoires in COVID-19 (dated by TCRdb to about 2020). As for the study more broadly: Collaborator samples came from the United States, Italy and Spain and covered acute and convalescent phases of COVID-19. The material from the prospective study consisted of cDNA or gDNA derived from T cells, B-cell-depleted T cells, or PBMCs. The samples were drawn from the first 160 participants of the ongoing ImmuneRACE study and from 1,254 subjects provided by 6 global collaborators. A de-identified subject ID, COVID-19 status, age in years and sex were almost always included in the sample metadata. The dataset comprised deeply sampled blood TCRbeta repertoires from subjects exposed to, actively infected with, or recovered from COVID-19. The repertoires were made available in a free public database intended to serve as a resource for research on the immune response to SARS-CoV-2. Where available, HLA class I and class II types were taken from metadata supplied by the sample provider and were not determined by assay-based typing. Broader findings and caveats from the paper: The quantity of clinical and demographic metadata differed by source and by participant and was supplied without curation.

TCRbeta CDR3 regions were amplified from genomic DNA using the immunoSEQ Assay, a bias-controlled multiplex PCR. For the original study's pipeline: The number of nucleated cells in each sample was estimated from the amplification of reference gene primers within the assay. Sequence reads were collapsed and filtered to measure the absolute abundance of every unique TCRbeta CDR3 rearrangement. For each sample, productive Simpson clonality was calculated by taking the square root of Simpson's diversity index across productive rearrangements. TCRdb obtained this table from immuneACCESS and retained in-frame rearrangements with V and J assigned. These tables miss some clones; where compared with another copy, unresolved V genes account for less than half of the shortfall, and the remainder is unexplained. The D gene and trimming were derived from the DNA, and the V and J assignments and clone size from that table. The sample includes 270,000 or so clones, with about 85% observed a single time. Clones ranked in the top ten supply about 14% of the sample.

Whole blood was collected in K2EDTA tubes by collaborating institutions according to the institutions' own protocols. For TCRbeta analysis, collaborator samples were shipped as frozen whole blood, as isolated PBMCs, or as DNA extracted from either sample type. The germline V gene supplies CDR1 SNHLY and CDR2 FYNNEI. Ends trimmed: V by 8 bases, J by 8 bases; bases unmatched to a gene: 11. From the cysteine through the phenylalanine, the CDR3 covers 14 amino acids. Only the CDR3 part of the read is kept: 42 bases, read in frame from the first base. The source material was peripheral blood. The rearrangement combines TRBV2 with TRBJ1-4; TRBD1 fits 7 bases in the junction. This TCR derives from a human donor in a cohort sampled during active COVID-19. The sequenced DNA: TGTGCCAGCGGAGAGACAGGGTCGGGGGAAAAACTGTTTTTT. Its protein is CASGETGSGEKLFF.